The source of this TCR beta chain is a study of blood T cells in healthy people across ages. Russia was home to the donors, healthy Caucasian individuals aged 6 to 90. Germline CDR1 and CDR2: MDHEN and SYDVKM. The CDR3 consists of 15 residues. Study-level points and caveats: With age, beta diversity per million T cells declined roughly linearly, significantly by 40 to 50. Comparison with aged donors showed that long-lived donors had more naive CD4+ cells and higher diversity.

This clonotype was detected only a few times. What it recognizes is unknown. The use of a sample-barcoded 5' primer and a J-beta primer mix characterized a second PCR of roughly 7 to 11 cycles. TCRdb reprocessed the 5' RACE reads via MiXCR and lists one record per CDR3 protein. Of over 1,500,000 distinct CDR3 sequences listed, around half were seen once; the top ten hold approximately 2.1%. The sequencing sample was made of blood. V and J are TRBV28 and TRBJ2-7; possibly TRBD1 for D (6 bases). The J call may be incorrect, as the DNA end agrees better with TRBJ2-5. This sequence originates from a woman aged 35 to 49 in good health. In nucleotides, the CDR3 is TGTGCCAGCAGTTTCCTCACAACAGGGAGAGAGACCCAGTACTTC. Residues: CASSFLTTGRETQYF.